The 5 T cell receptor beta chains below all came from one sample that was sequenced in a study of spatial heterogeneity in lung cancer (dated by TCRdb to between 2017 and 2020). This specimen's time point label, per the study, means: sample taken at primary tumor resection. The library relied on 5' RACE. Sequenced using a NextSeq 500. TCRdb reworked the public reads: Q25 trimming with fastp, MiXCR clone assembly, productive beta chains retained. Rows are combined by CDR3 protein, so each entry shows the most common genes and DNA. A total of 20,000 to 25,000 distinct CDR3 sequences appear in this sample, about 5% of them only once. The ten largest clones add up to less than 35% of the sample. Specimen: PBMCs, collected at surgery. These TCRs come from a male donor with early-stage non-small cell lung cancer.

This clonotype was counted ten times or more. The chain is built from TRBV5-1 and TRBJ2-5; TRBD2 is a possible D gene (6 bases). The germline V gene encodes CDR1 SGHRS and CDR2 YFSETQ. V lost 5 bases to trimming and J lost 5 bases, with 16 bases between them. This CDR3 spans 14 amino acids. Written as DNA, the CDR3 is TGCGCCAGCAGTAGTACGGGGGACCCTGAGACCCAGTACTTC. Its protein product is CASSSTGDPETQYF.

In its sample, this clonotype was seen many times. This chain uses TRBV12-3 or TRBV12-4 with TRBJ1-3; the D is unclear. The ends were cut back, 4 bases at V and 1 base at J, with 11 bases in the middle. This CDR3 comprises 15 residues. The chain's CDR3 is CASSSLTISGNTIYF. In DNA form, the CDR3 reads TGTGCCAGCAGTTCGTTGACCATATCTGGAAACACCATATATTTT.

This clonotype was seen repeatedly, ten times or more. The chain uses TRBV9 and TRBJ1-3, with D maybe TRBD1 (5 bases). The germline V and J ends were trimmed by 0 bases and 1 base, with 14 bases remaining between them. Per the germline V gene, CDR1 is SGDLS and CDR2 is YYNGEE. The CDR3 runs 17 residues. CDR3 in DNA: TGTGCCAGCAGCGTAGGACCGCCAGGGACTTCTGGAAACACCATATATTTT. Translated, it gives CASSVGPPGTSGNTIYF.

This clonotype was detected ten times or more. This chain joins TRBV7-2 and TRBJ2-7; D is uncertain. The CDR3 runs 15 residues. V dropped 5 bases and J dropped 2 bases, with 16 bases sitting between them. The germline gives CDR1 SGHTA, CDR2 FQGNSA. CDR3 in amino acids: CASSPPTLTTYEQYF. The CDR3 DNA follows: TGTGCCAGCAGCCCCCCTACGCTAACGACCTACGAGCAGTACTTC. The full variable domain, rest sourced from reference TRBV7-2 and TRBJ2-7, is GAGVSQSPSNKVTEKGKDVELRCDPISGHTALYWYRQSLGQGLEFLIYFQGNSAPDKSGLPSDRFSAERTGGSVSTLTIQRTQQEDSAVYLCASSPPTLTTYEQYFGPGTRLTVT.

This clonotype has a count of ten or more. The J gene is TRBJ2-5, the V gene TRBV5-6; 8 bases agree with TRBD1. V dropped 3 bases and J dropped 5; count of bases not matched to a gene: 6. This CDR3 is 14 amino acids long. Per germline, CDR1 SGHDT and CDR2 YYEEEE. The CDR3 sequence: CASSSTGAGETQYF. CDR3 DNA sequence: TGTGCCAGCAGCTCGACAGGGGCCGGGGAGACCCAGTACTTC.